This T cell receptor (beta chain) was recovered during a study of CD8 T cells in ankylosing spondylitis. Regarding the study as a whole: A TCR beta motif of under 10 highly homologous variants seemed to mark ankylosing spondylitis blood.

A single record per CDR3 protein comes from TCRdb applying MiXCR to the 5' RACE reads. The repertoire holds about 540,000 distinct CDR3 sequences, with approximately 11% as singletons. The germline V gene encodes CDR1 LGHDT and CDR2 YNNKEL (reference sequence). This CDR3 is 14 amino acids long. With 4 bases clipped from V and 4 bases from J, the junction kept 5 bases outside the gene matches. As regards this clonotype: Its antigen remains unidentified.

This TCR derives from a male donor with ankylosing spondylitis. The material sequenced was blood, either unsorted or a sorted T cell fraction (not recorded which). The chain has TRBV3-1 and TRBJ2-5, with 8 nucleotides matching TRBD1. As DNA, the CDR3 is TGTGCCAGCAGCCGCGGGACAGGTAGAGAGACCCAGTACTTC. Translating it yields CASSRGTGRETQYF.